This section outlines one T cell receptor (beta chain) sequence together with its context. Its antigen is currently not known. Per-base quality was not reported, and no clone a single base away is much larger than it. This record belongs to a study of blood T cell repertoires in COVID-19 (dated by TCRdb to about 2020). Concerning the study at large: The collaborator samples originated in the United States, Italy and Spain and spanned the acute and convalescent phases of COVID-19. The sample metadata nearly always contained a de-identified subject ID, COVID-19 status, age in years and sex. The repertoires were made available in a free public database intended to serve as a resource for research on the immune response to SARS-CoV-2. The prospective study material was composed of cDNA or gDNA derived from T cells, B-cell-depleted T cells, or PBMCs. Where HLA class I and class II types were available, the types were taken from metadata supplied by the sample provider, not from assay-based typing. The dataset comprised deeply sampled blood TCRbeta repertoires from subjects exposed to, actively infected with, or recovered from COVID-19. Samples came from the ongoing ImmuneRACE study (first 160 participants) plus 1,254 subjects from 6 global collaborators.

Whole blood was collected in K2EDTA tubes by collaborating institutions according to the institutions' own protocols. Collaborator samples were shipped for TCRbeta analysis as frozen whole blood, isolated PBMCs, or DNA extracted from either sample type. TCRbeta CDR3 regions were amplified from genomic DNA using the immunoSEQ Assay, a bias-controlled multiplex PCR. In the original analysis: The number of nucleated cells in each sample was estimated by amplification of reference gene primers within the assay. To quantify the absolute abundance of each unique TCRbeta CDR3 rearrangement, sequence reads were collapsed and filtered. Productive Simpson clonality was computed per sample as the square root of Simpson's diversity index over productive rearrangements. What TCRdb holds here is the immuneACCESS table cut down to in-frame rearrangements. Part of the clones is not present; checked against another copy, under half of the missing clones reflect an unresolved V gene, and the others are unexplained. That table furnishes V, J and clone size, whereas the DNA furnished D and trimming. In this sample the table shows fewer than 300,000 clones, approximately 85% of which occur a single time. About 14% of the sample belongs to the ten largest clones.

Overall study results and their limits: How much clinical and demographic metadata was included differed by source and by participant, and the metadata was provided uncurated.

V is pared back by 2 bases and J by 2 bases, with 16 bases lying between the germline termini. The CDR3, from cysteine to phenylalanine, totals 15 residues. Here the CDR3 DNA is all that survives: 45 bases in frame from base 1. CDR1 and CDR2, looked up from the germline V gene (reference sequence), are GTSNPN and SVGIG. Source material: peripheral blood. The TCR comes from a human donor in a cohort sampled during active COVID-19. This chain is built from TRBV30 and TRBJ2-7; matching of 7 bases hints at TRBD2 as the D gene. The CDR3 region reads CAWSPGGQPPYEQYF. The nucleotide sequence reads TGTGCCTGGAGTCCGGGGGGCCAGCCCCCCTACGAGCAGTACTTC.